Below, one T cell receptor (beta chain) is given with its context. The sample belongs to a study of T cell changes during pregnancy in multiple sclerosis. Germline V lookup: CDR1 LNHDA, CDR2 SQIVND (reference sequence). The J segment lost 4 bases and the V segment lost 5 bases, leaving 11 bases of the junction unmatched. There are 16 residues in the CDR3. Repertoires were generated with immunoSEQ multiplex PCR, while TCRdb's copy carries only in-frame clones and drops some. The profile shows tens of thousands of clones, about 92% of them singletons. The starting material was CD4+ T cells from peripheral blood mononuclear cells, obtained in the third trimester of pregnancy. The chain employs TRBV19 and TRBJ2-7; 10 bases line up with TRBD2. The sequence was obtained from a female donor with multiple sclerosis, enrolled in a pregnancy study. CDR3 amino acids: CASSDRVLAGVYEQYF. Written as DNA, the CDR3 is TGTGCCAGTAGTGACCGTGTTCTAGCGGGAGTTTACGAGCAGTACTTC.